The 5 T cell receptor beta chains presented below share a single source sample, sequenced in a study of blood T cell repertoires in COVID-19. Produced via immunoSEQ multiplex PCR; TCRdb's table is partial and in-frame only. The top ten hold 28% of the sample, which has some 77,000 clones, just under 85% seen once. Source material: peripheral blood. These receptors all come from a man between 65 and 79 years old with acute or convalescent COVID-19.

The V gene is TRBV24-1, the J gene TRBJ1-2; D not resolved. Germline-derived CDR1 and CDR2 are KGHDR and SFDVKD. Trimming removed 0 bases at V and 8 bases at J, with 6 bases between. CDR3 length: 12 residues. The CDR3 spells CATSDLGHGYTF. The DNA of the CDR3 is TGTGCCACCAGTGATTTGGGCCACGGCTACACCTTC.

CDR3 DNA: TGTGCCAGCAGTTTAACAGGGATCTATGGCTACACCTTC. This translates into CASSLTGIYGYTF. V gene TRBV12-3 or TRBV12-4 combines with J gene TRBJ1-2, with D possibly matching TRBD1 (6 bases). V was clipped by 2 bases and J by 4 bases, with 8 bases between them. CDR3 length equals 13 residues.

The CDR3 DNA follows: TGTGCCAGTAGAGGGGGACAGGGAGAGGGCAATCAGCCCCAGCATTTT. Translated, it gives CASRGGQGEGNQPQHF. This rearrangement joins TRBV19 to TRBJ1-5; TRBD1 agrees at 9 bases. The trim removed 6 bases at V and 2 bases at J, leaving 8 bases unmatched. The CDR3 consists of 16 residues. In germline, CDR1 is LNHDA, CDR2 SQIVND (reference sequence).

This sequence joins TRBV27 and TRBJ2-7, with TRBD2 identical over 8 bases. The trim removed 8 bases at V and 7 bases at J, leaving 16 bases unmatched. The CDR3 consists of 15 residues. Germline V gives CDR1 MNHEY, CDR2 SMNVEV (reference sequence). CDR3 sequence (DNA): TGTGCCAGCGGTATAGTTGGGCTAGCGGGCGGTGAGCAGTACTTC. This encodes CASGIVGLAGGEQYF.

The V call is TRBV6-5, the J call TRBJ1-4, with 7 bases identical to TRBD1. Germline CDR1 is MNHEY and CDR2 is SVGAGI. The CDR3 contains 13 residues. The V gene end was trimmed by 6 bases and the J gene end by 7 bases; junction bases not matched to a gene: 5. CDR3 sequence: CASSLRGSEKLFF. The DNA of the CDR3 is TGTGCCAGCAGCCTCAGGGGGAGTGAAAAACTGTTTTTT.